Listed below are T cell receptor beta chains from one sample, sequenced in a study of somatic mutations in cytotoxic T cells in rheumatoid arthritis. The repertoire was sequenced with immunoSEQ multiplex PCR; TCRdb's copy has only in-frame clones and lacks some. The sample includes about 15,000 clones, about 83% of them seen just once. Sequencing was done on a sample of CD8+ T cells sorted from blood. The receptors stem from an adult with rheumatoid arthritis. Both conserved end residues are part of each CDR3. A D gene is named only where the DNA matches it firmly. Rows give clone size only sometimes, using once, few, many, or a class for an expanded clone.

.,.,TRBJ2-2,TRBV4-1,CASSQAGELFF,TGCGCCAGCAGCCAAGCCGGGGAGCTGTTTTTT
TRBD1,.,TRBJ1-4,TRBV6-1,CASSEGQGAVEKLFF,TGTGCCAGCAGTGAGGGACAGGGGGCAGTCGAAAAACTGTTTTTT
.,once,TRBJ1-3,TRBV11-2,CASSRGGDSGNTIYF,TGTGCCAGCAGCCGAGGGGGGGACTCTGGAAACACCATATATTTT
.,.,TRBJ2-1,TRBV29-1,CSVVSNEQFF,TGCAGCGTTGTTAGTAATGAGCAGTTCTTC
TRBD1,few,TRBJ2-7,TRBV7-6,CASSFGTGIYEQYF,TGTGCCAGCAGCTTCGGGACAGGGATCTACGAGCAGTACTTC
.,.,TRBJ1-5,TRBV6-1,CASSEEGRVYQPQHF,TGTGCCAGCAGTGAAGAAGGGAGGGTCTATCAGCCCCAGCATTTT
.,.,TRBJ2-7,TRBV9,CASSAGTWTSYEQYF,TGTGCCAGCAGCGCCGGGACATGGACCTCCTACGAGCAGTACTTC
.,.,TRBJ1-6,TRBV30,CAWSVRVRVTVTNSPLHF,TGTGCCTGGAGTGTACGAGTTCGGGTTACGGTAACTAATTCACCCCTCCACTTT
.,once,TRBJ2-2,TRBV28,CASSFRGTNTGELFF,TGTGCCAGCAGTTTCCGCGGGACCAACACCGGGGAGCTGTTTTTT
TRBD1,.,TRBJ2-7,TRBV6-5,CASRQPDRESHEQYF,TGTGCCAGCAGGCAACCGGACAGGGAGTCCCACGAGCAGTACTTC
.,.,TRBJ2-7,TRBV9,CASSPGDSGYEQYF,TGTGCCAGCAGCCCGGGGGACAGCGGGTACGAGCAGTACTTC
.,few,TRBJ1-4,TRBV5-1,CASSLTVATNEKLFF,TGCGCCAGCAGCTTGACAGTTGCAACTAATGAAAAACTGTTTTTT
TRBD2,.,TRBJ2-7,TRBV2,CASSDWGTSGRKSYEQYF,TGTGCCAGCAGTGATTGGGGGACTAGCGGGAGAAAGTCCTACGAGCAGTACTTC